This TCR beta chain was retrieved from a study of OX40 agonist ivuxolimab in advanced cancers. Study-level information: Earlier anti-PD-1, anti-PD-L1 or anti-CTLA-4 therapy was permitted; about 38% had received some.

TCRdb's copy holds only in-frame clones and misses some; the assay was immunoSEQ multiplex PCR. The sample includes approximately 52,000 clones, about 86% of them seen just once. Autoimmune disease history or systemic immunosuppression led to patient exclusion. The J segment lost 1 base and the V segment lost 8 bases, leaving 5 bases of the junction unmatched. Germline V gives CDR1 MNHEY, CDR2 SMNVEV (reference sequence). The CDR3 covers 13 residues. This chain links TRBV27 with TRBJ2-7, with 7 bases matching TRBD1. The source material was CD4+ or CD8+ T cells sorted from blood, sampled in a trial of the OX40 agonist ivuxolimab. The receptor was isolated from an adult with an advanced solid tumor such as melanoma, head and neck, liver or kidney cancer. Here the CDR3 DNA reads TGTGCCAGCGGGCAGGGGGTTTCCTACGAGCAGTACTTC. This translates into CASGQGVSYEQYF.